This T cell receptor (beta chain) was identified in a study of blood T cell repertoires in COVID-19. Study-level information: The United States, Italy and Spain were the sources of the acute and convalescent COVID-19 samples.

Produced via immunoSEQ multiplex PCR; TCRdb's table is partial and in-frame only. The repertoire has around 340,000 clones, over 70% of them found once; the top ten carry almost 3%. With 5 bases removed from V and 6 bases from J, the gap between germline ends came to 11 bases. The CDR3 is 12 amino acids. This clone was picked up a small number of times. This chain links TRBV12-3 or TRBV12-4 with TRBJ2-7, with D unclear. The sample was peripheral blood. This receptor was obtained from a man aged 25 to 40 with active or convalescent COVID-19. As DNA, the CDR3 is TGTGCCAGCAGTCCAGGTAGGCCCGAGCAGTACTTC. This gives the protein CASSPGRPEQYF.